This T cell receptor beta chain derives from a study of monozygotic twins with inflammatory bowel disease. Germline V lookup: CDR1 DFQATT, CDR2 SNEGSKA (reference sequence). The CDR3 runs to 18 residues. Each CDR3 protein gets one entry in TCRdb, which reprocessed the 5' RACE reads and gives no DNA. The repertoire table contains more than 300,000 distinct CDR3 sequences. This TCR came from a human donor with ulcerative colitis or Crohn's disease, or a healthy co-twin of an affected twin (not recorded which). The V and J genes are TRBV20-1 and TRBJ2-5; TCRdb indicates TRBD2, and absent DNA this call remains unverified. The material sequenced was blood. This CDR3 is CSAPLALAGALYQETQYF.